One sample yielded the 25 T cell receptor beta chains listed below, sequenced in a study of cytomegalovirus exposure and HLA in healthy donors. This PCR relied on a set of 60 Vbeta primers and 13 Jbeta primers. Assay used: immunoSEQ multiplex PCR; TCRdb lists only in-frame clones, some missing. The table records about 150,000 clones, 80% to 85% of them present only once. Sequencing was performed on PBMCs. These receptor sequences come from a woman aged 50 to 65 in good health and CMV-seropositive.

The gene calls are TRBV9 and TRBJ1-2, with TRBD1 identical over 9 bases. The germline gives CDR1 SGDLS, CDR2 YYNGEE. Trimming at V came to 0 bases and at J to 6 bases, leaving 9 bases not matched to a gene. This CDR3 is 16 amino acids long. This CDR3 is CASSVALGGQGHGYTF. DNA of the CDR3: TGTGCCAGCAGCGTAGCTCTGGGGGGACAGGGTCATGGCTACACCTTC.

This chain connects TRBV4-3 to TRBJ1-2; D unclear. Trimming stripped 0 bases from V and 10 bases from J, with 21 bases between. Per the germline V gene, CDR1 is LGHNA and CDR2 is YSLEER. CDR3 length equals 16 residues. The CDR3 sequence is CASSQDKERTGDDYTF. The CDR3 region has the DNA TGCGCCAGCAGCCAAGATAAGGAACGGACTGGGGATGACTACACCTTC.

The V gene is TRBV4-2, the J gene TRBJ2-1; 8 bases are a match to TRBD2. Losses at the gene ends were 3 bases for V and 6 bases for J; bases not matched to a gene: 13. In germline, CDR1 is LGHNA, CDR2 YNFKEQ. The CDR3 sequence is 17 residues long. CDR3 sequence: CASSQLTSVSLSNEQFF. In DNA form, the CDR3 reads TGTGCCAGCAGCCAGTTGACTAGCGTTTCCTTGAGCAATGAGCAGTTCTTC.

This chain connects TRBV27 to TRBJ2-5; 7 nucleotides match TRBD1. This CDR3 is built from 14 residues. Per the germline V gene, CDR1 is MNHEY and CDR2 is SMNVEV (reference sequence). The J segment lost 5 bases and the V segment lost 6 bases, leaving 9 bases of the junction unmatched. In DNA, the CDR3 is TGTGCCAGCAGGACTGAGGGGGCAGGTGAGACCCAGTACTTC. This translates into CASRTEGAGETQYF.

The chain recombines TRBV5-1 with TRBJ1-1; 9 bases align to TRBD1. CDR3 length: 16 residues. Germline V lookup: CDR1 SGHRS, CDR2 YFSETQ. V trimming: 1 base; J trimming: 2 bases; junction bases outside the gene matches: 6. CDR3 amino acids: CASSLSPQGANTEAFF. The CDR3 DNA reads TGCGCCAGCAGCTTGTCCCCACAGGGGGCAAACACTGAAGCTTTCTTT. Based on the CDR3 plus reference TRBV5-1 and TRBJ1-1, the full variable domain is KAGVTQTPRYLIKTRGQQVTLSCSPISGHRSVSWYQQTPGQGLQFLFEYFSETQRNKGNFPGRFSGRQFSNSRSEMNVSTLELGDSALYLCASSLSPQGANTEAFFGQGTRLTVV.

The chain couples TRBV6-6 to TRBJ1-1; weak D call: TRBD1 (5 bases). Trimming cost V 2 bases and J 4 bases, with 14 bases left between them. The CDR3 runs to 15 residues. Germline V lookup: CDR1 MNHNY, CDR2 SVGAGI (reference sequence). The CDR3 DNA reads TGTGCCAGCAGTTACGGGGCCCACCGCAGCACTGAAGCTTTCTTT. It is translated as CASSYGAHRSTEAFF.

The count of this clone is one. The chain has TRBV6-5 and TRBJ2-3, with 7 bases identical to TRBD1. This CDR3 is 15 amino acids long. Looked up from germline, CDR1 is MNHEY and CDR2 is SVGAGI. With V trimmed by 0 bases and J by 6 bases, 6 bases remained unmatched. DNA of the CDR3: TGTGCCAGCAGTTACTCGGCCGACAGGGCGGATACGCAGTATTTT. This encodes CASSYSADRADTQYF.

The rearrangement uses TRBV6-5 and TRBJ2-1; the match to TRBD2 covers 9 bases. This CDR3 contains 15 residues. V shed 7 bases, J shed 9 bases, and the junction held 13 bases outside the gene matches. In germline, CDR1 is MNHEY, CDR2 SVGAGI. DNA of the CDR3: TGTGCCAGCACCAAATGGTCTAGCGGGGTTCCTGAGCAGTTCTTC. Translating it yields CASTKWSSGVPEQFF.

This clone has only one observation. The chain links TRBV18 to TRBJ1-2; D might be TRBD1 (6 bases). In germline, CDR1 is KGHSH, CDR2 LQKENI. The CDR3 is made up of 15 amino acids. The V and J ends lost 6 bases and 4 bases respectively, with 18 bases between them. This CDR3 reads CASSTPGQFSYGYTF. CDR3 DNA: TGTGCCAGCTCTACCCCTGGACAGTTTTCCTATGGCTACACCTTC. Full variable domain (remainder filled in from reference TRBV18 and TRBJ1-2): NAGVMQNPRHLVRRRGQEARLRCSPMKGHSHVYWYRQLPEEGLKFMVYLQKENIIDESGMPKERFSAEFPKEGPSILRIQQVVRGDSAAYFCASSTPGQFSYGYTFGSGTRLTVV.

The chain links TRBV14 to TRBJ2-1, with 7 bases fitting TRBD1. The CDR3 is 17 residues long. The V gene's germline CDR1 is SGHDN and CDR2 FVKESK. With 3 bases clipped from V and 3 bases from J, the junction kept 11 bases outside the gene matches. CDR3 sequence: CASSQGDREPLYNEQFF. DNA of the CDR3: TGTGCCAGCAGCCAGGGTGACAGGGAGCCTCTCTACAATGAGCAGTTCTTC.

The chain is built from TRBV4-1 and TRBJ2-1; 7 positions match TRBD2. The length of the CDR3 is 14 residues. Losses at the gene ends were 3 bases for V and 4 bases for J; bases not matched to a gene: 3. Germline V lookup: CDR1 MGHRA, CDR2 YSYEKL. This CDR3 is CASSQTSPYNEQFF. The CDR3 bases are TGCGCCAGCAGCCAGACTAGCCCGTACAATGAGCAGTTCTTC.

This chain connects TRBV30 to TRBJ1-1; 8 bases align to TRBD1. This CDR3 region has 14 residues. Germline trimming cut 3 bases from V and 1 base from J; bases unmatched to any gene: 4. From germline, CDR1 is GTSNPN and CDR2 SVGIG (reference sequence). The CDR3, as DNA: TGTGCCTGGAGCCAGGACAGGGCGAACACTGAAGCTTTCTTT. It codes for CAWSQDRANTEAFF. Together with reference TRBV30 and TRBJ1-1, the CDR3 gives the full variable domain: SQTIHQWPATLVQPVGSPLSLECTVEGTSNPNLYWYRQAAGRGLQLLFYSVGIGQISSEVPQNLSASRPQDRQFILSSKKLLLSDSGFYLCAWSQDRANTEAFFGQGTRLTVV.

The V and J genes are TRBV6-1 and TRBJ1-2; TRBD1 is a possible D gene (6 bases). The CDR3 extends over 13 amino acids. Germline CDR1 MNHNS, CDR2 SASEGT. V was clipped by 0 bases and J by 4 bases, with 6 bases between them. The CDR3 spells CASSEARGYGYTF. The CDR3 DNA reads as TGTGCCAGCAGTGAAGCCAGGGGCTATGGCTACACCTTC.

This clone was detected only a few times. The chain recombines TRBV10-3 with TRBJ1-5, with a tentative D call TRBD1 (6 bases). The CDR3 runs 13 residues. Germline V gene data show CDR1 as ENHRY and CDR2 as SYGVKD. V lost 8 bases, J lost 4 bases, and 12 bases lay in between. The CDR3 region has the DNA TGTGCCATCCAGGACAGTGTGAATCAGCCCCAGCATTTT. Protein sequence: CAIQDSVNQPQHF.

This clone was seen only a few times. The rearrangement uses TRBV18 and TRBJ1-4; TRBD1 might be the D (6 bases). V lost 3 bases, J lost 6 bases, and 14 bases lay in between. This CDR3 contains 15 residues. CDR1 is KGHSH and CDR2 is LQKENI in the germline V gene. As DNA, the CDR3 is TGTGCCAGCTCACCGAGCCGGGACACGGATGAAAAACTGTTTTTT. Translation gives CASSPSRDTDEKLFF.

V usage is TRBV2 and J usage is TRBJ2-5; 8 bases fit TRBD2. The CDR3 runs 15 residues. V trimming: 8 bases; J trimming: 5 bases; junction bases outside the gene matches: 13. Germline values: CDR1 SNHLY, CDR2 FYNNEI. This chain's CDR3 is CASSAQREIWETQYF. CDR3 nucleotides: TGTGCCAGCTCAGCGCAGCGGGAGATATGGGAGACCCAGTACTTC. The full variable domain, its missing parts supplied by reference TRBV2 and TRBJ2-5, is EPEVTQTPSHQVTQMGQEVILRCVPISNHLYFYWYRQILGQKVEFLVSFYNNEISEKSEIFDDQFSVERPDGSNFTLKIRSTKLEDSAMYFCASSAQREIWETQYFGPGTRLLVL.

The chain carries TRBV5-8 and TRBJ1-1, with 8 bases lining up with TRBD1. This CDR3 region has 14 residues. Germline V lookup: CDR1 SGHTS, CDR2 YDEGEE. With V trimmed by 10 bases and J by 3 bases, 11 bases remained unmatched. The CDR3 loop is CADSDRGFDTEAFF. CDR3 in DNA: TGTGCCGACTCCGACAGGGGTTTTGACACTGAAGCTTTCTTT.

This clone has more than one count but fewer than ten. The chain uses TRBV19 and TRBJ1-1, with D maybe TRBD1 (6 bases). The length of the CDR3 is 14 residues. The V end lost 7 bases, the J end lost 11 bases, and 23 bases lay between the germline ends. Germline V gene sequence: CDR1 LNHDA, CDR2 SQIVND (reference sequence). CDR3: CASNPSEGDRLAFF. The CDR3 DNA reads as TGTGCCAGTAATCCCTCCGAGGGAGACAGGTTGGCTTTCTTT.

The chain recombines TRBV27 with TRBJ1-1, with no clear D. Trimming took 8 bases from V and 1 from J, leaving 8 bases between them. This CDR3 comprises 12 residues. CDR1 and CDR2 from the germline V gene are MNHEY and SMNVEV (reference sequence). CDR3 in amino acids: CASRTANTEAFF. The CDR3 region has the DNA TGTGCCAGCCGTACAGCGAACACTGAAGCTTTCTTT.

The chain uses TRBV5-1 and TRBJ2-5, with 7 bases lining up with TRBD2. CDR1 and CDR2 from the germline V gene are SGHRS and YFSETQ. This CDR3 contains 13 residues. The ends lost 7 bases at V and 5 bases at J; junction bases unmatched: 8. In DNA, the CDR3 is TGCGCCAGCGGGAGGGCCTCAGAGGAGACCCAGTACTTC. Its protein is CASGRASEETQYF.

This clone was counted a single time. The gene calls are TRBV29-1 and TRBJ2-3; D ambiguous. V was pared by 4 bases and J by 4 bases, with 9 bases between. The CDR3 covers 12 residues. Germline CDR1 is SQVTM and CDR2 is ANQGSEA. The CDR3 loop is CSVGRGSDTQYF. CDR3 nucleotides: TGCAGCGTTGGGAGAGGCTCAGATACGCAGTATTTT.

This clone was recorded once. V usage is TRBV10-3 and J usage is TRBJ2-2; TRBD1 agrees at 11 bases. Looked up from germline, CDR1 is ENHRY and CDR2 is SYGVKD. CDR3 size: 17 residues. V lost 10 bases and J lost 6; bases outside the gene matches: 16. In nucleotides, the CDR3 is TGTGCCACCCAGGACGGACAGGGGGCAGCTTTAGCCGGGGAGCTGTTTTTT. Translation gives CATQDGQGAALAGELFF.

The chain couples TRBV7-3 to TRBJ2-7, with D maybe TRBD2 (5 bases). V was cut by 8 bases and J by 4 bases, with 18 bases left in between. The CDR3 spans 14 residues. The germline CDR1 and CDR2 sequences are SGHTA and FQGTGA. The CDR3 DNA is TGTGCCAGCCCAGCGGTGGGCGCTCCTTACGAGCAGTACTTC. Its protein is CASPAVGAPYEQYF.

This chain links TRBV6-5 with TRBJ1-4; D uncertain. The germline V gene encodes CDR1 MNHEY and CDR2 SVGAGI. This CDR3 comprises 15 residues. The V end was cut by 3 bases, the J end by 4 bases, with 12 bases between. The CDR3 DNA reads TGTGCCAGCAGTTATGCGGGTGTGGGTAATGAAAAACTGTTTTTT. It yields the protein CASSYAGVGNEKLFF.

The rearrangement links TRBV28 to TRBJ1-2; 9 bases are shared with TRBD1. This CDR3 comprises 15 residues. The germline gives CDR1 MDHEN, CDR2 SYDVKM. The V and J ends lost 5 bases and 2 bases, in that order; junction bases with no gene match: 6. The CDR3 spells CASSILQGANYGYTF. The DNA for the CDR3 is TGTGCCAGCAGTATATTACAGGGGGCAAACTATGGCTACACCTTC.